This T cell receptor (beta chain) was captured in a study of PD-1 blockade in classical Hodgkin lymphoma. CDR1 is WNHNN, CDR2 SYGVQD, per germline (reference sequence). V lost 8 bases and J 2 bases, leaving 10 bases between the germline ends. The CDR3 runs 12 residues. Libraries were prepared by immunoSEQ multiplex PCR; TCRdb keeps only in-frame clonotypes and omits some of them. The sample contains about 46,000 clones, less than 85% of which appear only once. Every one of the patients relapsed after autologous stem cell transplantation (brentuximab vedotin exposure was variable). The sequencing used peripheral blood mononuclear cells (PBMCs), collected before the second cycle of nivolumab. This chain links TRBV10-1 with TRBJ2-7; TRBD1 is a possible D gene (5 bases). This clonotype was sampled from a human donor with classical Hodgkin lymphoma. The CDR3, as DNA: TGCGCCAGCGGGGCAGGTCCCTACGAGCAGTACTTC. Translating it yields CASGAGPYEQYF.